A selection of T cell receptor beta chains follows, all from one sample in a study of shared clonotypes between healthy human individuals. Assay used: immunoSEQ multiplex PCR; TCRdb lists only in-frame clones, some missing. Of approximately 2.4 million clones listed, 90% to 96% are singletons. Input material: naive CD4+ T cells sorted from blood. Receptor source: a man aged 18 to 30 in good health. CDR3s include the opening cysteine and the closing phenylalanine or tryptophan. A D gene is named only where the DNA matches it firmly. Some rows have no size entry. The others give once, few or many, or a class for an expanded clone.

clone_size j_call d_call v_call cdr3_aa cdr3_nt
NA TRBJ2-2 NA TRBV11-2 CASSLGRNTGELFF TGTGCCAGCAGCTTAGGCAGGAACACCGGGGAGCTGTTTTTT
NA TRBJ1-1 TRBD1 TRBV2 CASSDRGRLEAFF TGTGCCAGTTCGGACAGGGGGCGTCTGGAAGCTTTCTTT
NA TRBJ2-5 TRBD1 TRBV5-1 CASSWGRGTGFSYQETQYF TGCGCCAGCAGCTGGGGACGAGGGACAGGGTTTTCGTACCAAGAGACCCAGTACTTC
NA TRBJ1-1 NA TRBV28 CASRRPGMNTEAFF TGTGCCAGCAGGCGTCCGGGTATGAACACTGAAGCTTTCTTT
NA TRBJ2-2 NA TRBV9 CASSNDRNTGELFF TGTGCCAGCAGCAACGACAGGAACACCGGGGAGCTGTTTTTT
NA TRBJ2-5 TRBD1 TRBV2 CASSGQGETQYF TGTGCCAGCAGCGGACAGGGGGAGACCCAGTACTTC
NA TRBJ2-5 TRBD2 TRBV18 CASSLAGVGETQYF TGTGCCAGCTCACTAGCGGGAGTTGGAGAGACCCAGTACTTC
once TRBJ2-3 TRBD2 TRBV9 CASSQSTSGTDTQYF TGTGCCAGCAGCCAATCTACTAGCGGAACAGATACGCAGTATTTT
NA TRBJ1-1 NA TRBV7-9 CAGSSWLRIGKNTEAFF TGTGCCGGCAGCTCCTGGCTCCGAATAGGGAAGAACACTGAAGCTTTCTTT
NA TRBJ2-2 NA TRBV5-4 CASSKADTGELFF TGTGCCAGTTCCAAGGCGGACACCGGGGAGCTGTTTTTT
NA TRBJ1-2 TRBD1 TRBV10-3 CAIGLQGVDSYGYTF TGTGCCATCGGCCTACAGGGGGTAGATTCCTATGGCTACACCTTC
NA TRBJ1-6 TRBD1 TRBV4-1 CASSAHGGQGTESPLHF TGCGCCAGCAGCGCACACGGGGGACAGGGTACTGAATCACCCCTCCACTTT
NA TRBJ1-2 NA TRBV2 CASRPTEANYGYTF TGTGCCAGCAGGCCGACAGAAGCTAACTATGGCTACACCTTC
NA TRBJ2-5 NA TRBV6-1 CASRRGGNLAETQYF TGTGCCAGCAGGAGGGGGGGGAACTTAGCGGAGACCCAGTACTTC